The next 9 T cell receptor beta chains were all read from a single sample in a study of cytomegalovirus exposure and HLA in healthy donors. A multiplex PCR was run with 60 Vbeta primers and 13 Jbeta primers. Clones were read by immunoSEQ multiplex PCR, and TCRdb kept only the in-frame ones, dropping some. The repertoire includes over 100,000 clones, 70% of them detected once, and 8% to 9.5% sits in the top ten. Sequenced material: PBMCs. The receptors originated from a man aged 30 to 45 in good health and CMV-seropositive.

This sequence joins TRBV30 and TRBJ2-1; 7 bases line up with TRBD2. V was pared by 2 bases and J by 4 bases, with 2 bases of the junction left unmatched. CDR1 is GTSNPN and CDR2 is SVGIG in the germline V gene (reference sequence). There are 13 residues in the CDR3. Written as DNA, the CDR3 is TGTGCCTGGAGTAGCGGGACTTACAATGAGCAGTTCTTC. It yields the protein CAWSSGTYNEQFF.

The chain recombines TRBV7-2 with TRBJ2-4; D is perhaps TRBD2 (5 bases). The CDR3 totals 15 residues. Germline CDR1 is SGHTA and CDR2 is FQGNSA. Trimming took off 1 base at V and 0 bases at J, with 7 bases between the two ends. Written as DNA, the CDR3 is TGTGCCAGCAGCTTAGGACTATTAGCCAAAAACATTCAGTACTTC. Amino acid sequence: CASSLGLLAKNIQYF.

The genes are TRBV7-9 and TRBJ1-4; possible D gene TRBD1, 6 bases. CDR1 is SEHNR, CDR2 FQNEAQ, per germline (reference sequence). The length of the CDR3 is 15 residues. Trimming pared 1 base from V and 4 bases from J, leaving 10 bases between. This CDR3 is CASSLGQGNNEKLFF. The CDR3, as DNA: TGTGCCAGCAGCTTAGGCCAGGGGAATAATGAAAAACTGTTTTTT. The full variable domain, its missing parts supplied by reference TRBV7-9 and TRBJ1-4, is DTGVSQNPRHKITKRGQNVTFRCDPISEHNRLYWYRQTLGQGPEFLTYFQNEAQLEKSRLLSDRFSAERPKGSFSTLEIQRTEQGDSAMYLCASSLGQGNNEKLFFGSGTQLSVL.

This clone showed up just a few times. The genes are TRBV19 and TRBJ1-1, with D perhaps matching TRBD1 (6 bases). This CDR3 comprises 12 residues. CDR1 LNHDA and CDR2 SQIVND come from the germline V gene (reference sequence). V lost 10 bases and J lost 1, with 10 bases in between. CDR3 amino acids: CATEGGNTEAFF. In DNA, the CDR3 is TGTGCCACAGAAGGGGGGAACACTGAAGCTTTCTTT.

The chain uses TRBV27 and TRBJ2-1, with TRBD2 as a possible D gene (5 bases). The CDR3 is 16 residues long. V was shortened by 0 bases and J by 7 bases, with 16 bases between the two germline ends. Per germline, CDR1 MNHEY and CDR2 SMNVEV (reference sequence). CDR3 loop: CASSLSLGLARNEQFF. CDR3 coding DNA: TGTGCCAGCAGTTTATCGTTGGGCTTAGCGCGGAATGAGCAGTTCTTC.

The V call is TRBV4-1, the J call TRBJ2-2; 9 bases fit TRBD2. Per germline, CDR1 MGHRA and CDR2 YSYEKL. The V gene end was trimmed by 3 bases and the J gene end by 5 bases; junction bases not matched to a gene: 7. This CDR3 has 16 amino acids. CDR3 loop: CASSQASAGGTGELFF. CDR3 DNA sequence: TGCGCCAGCAGCCAGGCGTCCGCGGGAGGGACCGGGGAGCTGTTTTTT.

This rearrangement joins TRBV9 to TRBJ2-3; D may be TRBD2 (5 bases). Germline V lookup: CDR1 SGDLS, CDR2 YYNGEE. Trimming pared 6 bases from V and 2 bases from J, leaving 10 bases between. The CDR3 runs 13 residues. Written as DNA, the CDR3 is TGTGCCAGCATTGGGGAGAACACAGATACGCAGTATTTT. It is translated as CASIGENTDTQYF.

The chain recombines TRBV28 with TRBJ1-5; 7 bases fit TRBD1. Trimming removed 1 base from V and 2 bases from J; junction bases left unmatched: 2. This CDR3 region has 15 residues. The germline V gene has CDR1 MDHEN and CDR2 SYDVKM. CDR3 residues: CASSLLGQGNQPQHF. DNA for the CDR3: TGTGCCAGCAGTTTATTAGGACAGGGCAATCAGCCCCAGCATTTT.

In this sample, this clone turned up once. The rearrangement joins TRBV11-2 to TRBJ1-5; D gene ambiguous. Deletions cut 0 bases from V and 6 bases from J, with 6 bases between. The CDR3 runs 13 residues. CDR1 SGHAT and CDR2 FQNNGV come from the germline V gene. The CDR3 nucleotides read TGTGCCAGCAGCTTAGATCAGGTTCAGCCCCAGCATTTT. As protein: CASSLDQVQPQHF.